A selection of T cell receptor beta chains follows, all from one sample in a study of blood T cell repertoires in COVID-19. Measured with immunoSEQ multiplex PCR; TCRdb has only the in-frame clones, and not every one. The sample yields approximately 190,000 clones, 70% to 90% seen once. Source material: PBMCs or T cells enriched from blood (not recorded which). All receptors come from a woman between 35 and 50 years old in a cohort exposed to, infected with or recovered from COVID-19 (not recorded which). Both conserved end residues are part of each CDR3. The order of the fields is V gene, J gene, clone size, D gene, CDR3 length, CDR3 protein, CDR3 DNA. D genes are given only for firm matches. Rows give clone size only sometimes, using once, few, many, or a class for an expanded clone.

TRBV6-5,TRBJ1-3,.,.,14,CASSILGTGNTIYF,TGTGCCAGCAGTATCCTCGGTACTGGAAACACCATATATTTT
TRBV3-1/TRBV3-2,TRBJ1-3,.,.,13,CASSLGVGNTIYF,TGTGCCAGCAGCCTGGGCGTGGGAAACACCATATATTTT
TRBV6-1,TRBJ2-7,.,.,13,CASGEDTTYEQYF,TGTGCCAGCGGTGAGGACACGACCTACGAGCAGTACTTC
TRBV11-2,TRBJ1-1,.,.,12,CASSFAKLEAFF,TGTGCCAGCAGCTTCGCCAAACTTGAAGCTTTCTTT
TRBV28,TRBJ2-5,.,.,14,CASSFDSARETQYF,TGTGCCAGCAGTTTCGACAGCGCTCGGGAGACCCAGTACTTC
TRBV5-1,TRBJ1-1,.,TRBD1,14,CASTQIQGGTEAFF,TGCGCCAGCACCCAAATACAGGGGGGTACTGAAGCTTTCTTT
TRBV21-1,TRBJ2-1,.,.,17,CASIATAGAPTYNEQFF,TGTGCCAGCATTGCAACGGCGGGAGCTCCAACCTACAATGAGCAGTTCTTC
TRBV5-6,TRBJ1-3,.,TRBD1,14,CASSFGTGGNTIYF,TGTGCCAGCAGCTTCGGGACAGGTGGAAACACCATATATTTT
TRBV5-1,TRBJ1-1,.,TRBD1,14,CASSLGQGYTEAFF,TGCGCCAGCAGCTTGGGACAGGGGTACACTGAAGCTTTCTTT
TRBV9,TRBJ2-3,.,.,12,CASSVDSDTQYF,TGTGCCAGCAGCGTAGACTCAGATACGCAGTATTTT
TRBV9,TRBJ2-1,.,.,13,CASSPNTPNEQFF,TGTGCCAGCAGCCCAAACACACCGAATGAGCAGTTCTTC
TRBV5-8,TRBJ2-7,.,TRBD2,16,CASRGLAGGPGYEQYF,TGTGCCAGCAGGGGCCTAGCGGGAGGGCCGGGATACGAGCAGTACTTC
TRBV6-5,TRBJ2-5,.,TRBD2,15,CASSYAGGFQETQYF,TGTGCCAGCAGTTACGCGGGGGGCTTCCAAGAGACCCAGTACTTC
TRBV7-9,TRBJ1-1,.,.,14,CASSPTALNTEAFF,TGTGCCAGCAGCCCGACAGCCTTGAACACTGAAGCTTTCTTT
TRBV21-1,TRBJ2-1,.,.,16,CASSPNPRREYNEQFF,TGTGCCAGCAGCCCCAACCCCCGGAGGGAGTACAATGAGCAGTTCTTC
TRBV3-1/TRBV3-2,TRBJ1-2,.,.,11,CATRQSYGYTF,TGTGCCACGCGGCAGAGCTATGGCTACACCTTC
TRBV11-2,TRBJ2-7,once,.,14,CASSLGGGSYEQYF,TGTGCCAGCAGCTTGGGAGGGGGGAGCTACGAGCAGTACTTC
TRBV6-5,TRBJ1-6,.,TRBD1,15,CASSSTGVFDSPLHF,TGTGCCAGCAGTAGTACAGGGGTCTTCGATTCACCCCTCCACTTT
TRBV6-5,TRBJ1-5,once,TRBD1,15,CASGLTGDSNQPQHF,TGTGCCAGCGGCTTGACAGGGGATAGCAATCAGCCCCAGCATTTT
TRBV2,TRBJ1-1,.,.,13,CASRDRLNTEAFF,TGTGCCAGCAGAGACAGATTGAACACTGAAGCTTTCTTT
TRBV7-2,TRBJ1-1,.,.,13,CASSLALPAEAFF,TGTGCCAGCAGCTTAGCTCTCCCCGCTGAAGCTTTCTTT
TRBV13,TRBJ2-5,.,TRBD2,16,CASSKILAGEGETQYF,TGTGCCAGCAGCAAAATACTAGCGGGAGAGGGAGAGACCCAGTACTTC
TRBV5-1,TRBJ1-2,.,.,12,CASMGGIAGYTF,TGCGCCAGCATGGGAGGGATCGCGGGCTACACCTTC
TRBV28,TRBJ1-1,.,TRBD1,16,CASSLRGGFGNTEAFF,TGTGCCAGCAGTTTACGAGGGGGCTTTGGTAACACTGAAGCTTTCTTT
TRBV18,TRBJ1-2,.,TRBD1,16,CASSPVTGGVGRGYTF,TGTGCCAGCTCACCAGTTACAGGGGGCGTCGGAAGAGGCTACACCTTC
TRBV3-1/TRBV3-2,TRBJ1-6,.,.,16,CASSQVIHGLNSPLHF,TGTGCCAGCAGCCAAGTCATACACGGACTTAATTCACCCCTCCACTTT
TRBV2,TRBJ2-1,.,TRBD2,14,CASSTSGGPLGQFF,TGTGCCAGCAGCACTAGCGGGGGGCCCTTGGGGCAGTTCTTC
TRBV9,TRBJ1-4,.,.,13,CASSAHYSEKLFF,TGTGCCAGCAGCGCACACTACTCTGAAAAACTGTTTTTT
TRBV12-3/TRBV12-4,TRBJ1-2,.,TRBD1,13,CASSLTGVDGYTF,TGTGCCAGCAGTTTGACAGGGGTGGATGGCTACACCTTC
TRBV6-2/TRBV6-3,TRBJ1-2,once,TRBD1,14,CASSLDRAHYGYTF,TGTGCCAGCAGCCTGGACAGGGCCCACTATGGCTACACCTTC
TRBV9,TRBJ1-5,.,.,16,CASSVGAGHSNQPQHF,TGTGCCAGCAGCGTAGGGGCAGGCCATAGCAATCAGCCCCAGCATTTT
TRBV12-3/TRBV12-4,TRBJ2-1,.,.,13,CASSTTSYNEQFF,TGTGCCAGCAGCACGACTAGCTACAATGAGCAGTTCTTC
TRBV9,TRBJ2-3,once,.,16,CASSVGQGKSTDTQYF,TGTGCCAGCAGCGTAGGCCAGGGTAAAAGCACAGATACGCAGTATTTT
TRBV6-1,TRBJ1-1,.,.,13,CASSESENTEAFF,TGTGCCAGCAGTGAGTCAGAGAACACTGAAGCTTTCTTT
TRBV6-5,TRBJ2-2,once,TRBD2,14,CASIAGWNTGELFF,TGTGCCAGCATAGCGGGTTGGAACACCGGGGAGCTGTTTTTT
TRBV7-6,TRBJ1-1,once,TRBD1,13,CASSARGSTEAFF,TGTGCCAGCAGCGCCAGGGGGAGCACTGAAGCTTTCTTT
TRBV6-6,TRBJ2-3,.,.,13,CASSYPDSDTQYF,TGTGCCAGCAGTTACCCAGATTCAGATACGCAGTATTTT
TRBV19,TRBJ1-1,.,.,14,CASVFQGGYTEAFF,TGTGCCAGTGTCTTCCAGGGAGGTTACACTGAAGCTTTCTTT
TRBV3-1/TRBV3-2,TRBJ1-2,.,TRBD1,16,CASSHYKRTGSYGYTF,TGTGCCAGCAGCCACTATAAACGGACAGGGTCCTATGGCTACACCTTC
TRBV6-1,TRBJ1-6,.,TRBD1,16,CASSEGTGKDNSPLHF,TGTGCCAGCAGTGAGGGGACAGGGAAAGATAATTCACCCCTCCACTTT
TRBV7-2,TRBJ2-2,.,.,14,CASSLASFAGELFF,TGTGCCAGCAGCTTAGCGTCGTTTGCCGGGGAGCTGTTTTTT
TRBV6-5,TRBJ1-6,.,.,14,CASRAGGINSPLHF,TGTGCCAGCAGGGCGGGGGGGATAAATTCACCCCTCCACTTT
TRBV27,TRBJ2-5,.,TRBD1,17,CASSRRQGAKYQETQYF,TGTGCCAGCAGTCGCCGACAGGGGGCAAAGTACCAAGAGACCCAGTACTTC
TRBV7-9,TRBJ2-2,.,.,15,CASSPDRIWTGELFF,TGTGCCAGCAGCCCCGACAGGATCTGGACCGGGGAGCTGTTTTTT
TRBV11-3,TRBJ2-7,.,.,14,CASSRPGESDEQYF,TGTGCCAGCAGTCGGCCCGGTGAGAGCGACGAGCAGTACTTC
TRBV4-3,TRBJ2-4,.,TRBD2,18,CASSQTGASGKVKNIQYF,TGCGCCAGCAGCCAAACAGGGGCTAGCGGGAAGGTCAAAAACATTCAGTACTTC
TRBV2,TRBJ2-1,once,TRBD1,15,CASRGQSVYLDEQFF,TGTGCCAGCAGGGGACAGTCCGTATATTTGGATGAGCAGTTCTTC
TRBV5-6,TRBJ1-5,.,.,14,CASSSPELNQPQHF,TGTGCCAGCAGCTCCCCGGAGCTGAATCAGCCCCAGCATTTT
TRBV19,TRBJ2-7,.,TRBD1,14,CATHGQGSSYEQYF,TGTGCCACCCACGGACAGGGGAGCTCCTACGAGCAGTACTTC
TRBV5-6,TRBJ1-4,medium-sized,.,13,CASSLVQAEKLFF,TGTGCCAGCAGCTTGGTCCAAGCTGAAAAACTGTTTTTT
TRBV12-3/TRBV12-4,TRBJ2-1,.,TRBD2,13,CASGTSGYNEQFF,TGTGCCAGCGGGACTAGCGGTTACAATGAGCAGTTCTTC
TRBV9,TRBJ1-3,.,.,14,CASSAPGYGNTIYF,TGTGCCAGCAGCGCGCCGGGATACGGAAACACCATATATTTT
TRBV27,TRBJ2-7,few,TRBD1,13,CATKTGSGHEQYF,TGTGCCACCAAGACAGGGTCGGGGCACGAGCAGTACTTC
TRBV27,TRBJ1-6,.,.,15,CASSLTGGSNSPLHF,TGTGCCAGCAGTTTAACGGGAGGGAGTAATTCACCCCTCCACTTT
TRBV28,TRBJ1-4,.,.,16,CASSLSGGTHNEKLFF,TGTGCCAGCAGTTTATCTGGGGGCACCCATAATGAAAAACTGTTTTTT
TRBV4-1,TRBJ1-1,.,.,14,CASRTGTGATEAFF,TGCGCCAGCAGAACAGGGACCGGCGCGACTGAAGCTTTCTTT
TRBV27,TRBJ2-5,.,TRBD2,19,CASSLSPDRVTSGRETQYF,TGTGCCAGCAGTTTATCCCCTGACAGGGTTACTAGCGGGAGAGAGACCCAGTACTTC
TRBV6-5,TRBJ1-2,once,TRBD1,12,CASTDRGYGYTF,TGTGCCAGCACCGACAGGGGTTATGGCTACACCTTC